Here is one T cell receptor (beta chain) with its context. This clone has just a few counts. Which antigen it targets is not known. No much larger clone is present one base from it, and per-base qualities are unavailable. These data come from a study of cytotoxic CD8 clonotypes in ibrutinib-treated CLL (dated by TCRdb to about 2021). Regarding the research as a whole: The cohort had about ten relapsed/refractory and 15 treatment-naive patients; approximately 18 were IGHV unmutated. Responses were partial in roughly 24 patients and complete in 2; after median approximately 69 months follow-up, 14 stayed in remission and some twelve progressed. The response samples were drawn at a median of approximately 12 months into treatment, with a range of about 6 to 36 months. On average, each sample had some 260,000 productive templates and 100,000 or so productive rearrangements. Of the roughly 86 people in the trial, 26 had longitudinal samples available. Cryopreserved peripheral blood mononuclear cells were collected before treatment, at response, and at either disease progression or sustained remission. All remission and progressive disease samples were collected while patients were still receiving ibrutinib. The research as a whole found: An increase in clonality was observed at ibrutinib response, with clonality remaining stable during sustained remission and falling back toward baseline at progression. Public clonotypes were rare and either shrank or stayed stable during treatment, and the rise in clonality at ibrutinib response reflected expansion of private clonotypes. At baseline, clonality was higher than in age-matched healthy donors and showed a strong correlation with circulating CD8+ T-cell counts. Sampling times were not matched between sustained-remission and progressing patients, and lymph node repertoires were not studied.

CDR1 and CDR2, per the germline V gene (reference sequence), are SEHNR and FQNEAQ. V is clipped by 3 bases and J by 2 bases, and the sequence between their germline boundaries is 12 bases long. The CDR3, cysteine through phenylalanine, is 15 amino acids long. Here the CDR3 DNA is all that survives: 45 bases in frame from base 1. The time point label for this specimen denotes: progressive disease on ibrutinib. For TCR beta library preparation, roughly 2.2 micrograms of genomic DNA were isolated from cryopreserved PBMCs. Longitudinal blood samples from CLL patients receiving ibrutinib monotherapy were subjected to high-throughput TCR beta sequencing. The patients took part in an open-label, single-center phase 2 trial of ibrutinib monotherapy. Each clonotype received, on average, roughly 9.6x coverage in deep resolution sequencing performed on a MiSeq, where the target depth lay between 1 in 1 million and 1 in 200,000 T cells. TCR beta libraries were generated with the immunoSEQ hsTCRB Kit. In the authors' own workflow: ImmunoSEQ Data Assistant and ImmunoSEQ Analyzer were used for data analysis, and V, D and J genes were assigned according to IMGT definitions. Clonality, which ranges from 0 to 1, was calculated as one minus the normalized Shannon entropy of productive rearrangement frequencies. Only overrepresented clonotypes making up at least 0.05% of the repertoire of each patient were included in the public clonotype analysis. Repertoires from more than ten age-matched healthy donors in immuneACCESS were used as clonality controls. The source is immuneACCESS, and TCRdb retained only in-frame sequences with V and J called. Part of the clones is not carried over; for the studies checked, unresolved V genes explain less than half of this, and the remainder is unexplained. For V, J and clone size, that table is used; D and trimming come from the DNA. The sample table holds about 270,000 clones, of which 76% were seen once. In total, the top ten clones hold approximately 5.6% of the sample.

Rearrangement joined TRBV7-9 to TRBJ2-3, with the D call perhaps TRBD1 or TRBD2, each one matching 5 bases. The TCR sequence derives from a human donor with chronic lymphocytic leukemia. This specimen consisted of PBMCs, obtained at disease progression, from a patient treated with ibrutinib. The DNA is TGTGCCAGCAGCTTGGGGACCTTGAACACAGATACGCAGTATTTT. The resulting protein is CASSLGTLNTDTQYF.